Below, 29 T cell receptor beta chains from the same sample are listed, as sequenced in a study of blood T cell repertoires in COVID-19 (dated by TCRdb to about 2020). Library preparation employed the immunoSEQ multiplex PCR assay. Drawn from immuneACCESS, this table holds only the in-frame rearrangements with V and J called that TCRdb kept. Clones are partly lost; checked studies trace under half to an unresolved V gene and leave the rest unexplained. The sample table holds 200,000 to 300,000 clones, of which around 88% were seen once. The ten largest account for 2.5% of the sample. What was sequenced was PBMCs or T cells enriched from blood (not recorded which). These receptors were collected from a woman between 40 and 55 years old with acute COVID-19.

The chain employs TRBV12-3 or TRBV12-4 and TRBJ2-1, with D unclear. V lost 6 bases and J lost 10, with 10 bases in between. CDR3 length: 11 residues. The DNA for the CDR3 is TGTGCCAGCAGGGTTTACGAGGAGCAGTTCTTC. Residues: CASRVYEEQFF.

The chain uses TRBV7-2 and TRBJ2-7; TRBD2 aligns across 10 bases. The CDR3 extends over 14 amino acids. V lost 5 bases, J lost 5 bases, and 6 bases stayed unmatched. Germline values: CDR1 SGHTA, CDR2 FQGNSA. CDR3 amino acids: CASSPGLANHEQYF. As DNA, the CDR3 is TGTGCCAGCAGCCCGGGACTAGCGAACCACGAGCAGTACTTC.

The V call is TRBV5-1, the J call TRBJ1-4; D ambiguous. Trimming removed 0 bases from V and 2 bases from J, with 14 bases in between. The CDR3 sequence is 17 residues long. Germline V gives CDR1 SGHRS, CDR2 YFSETQ. For the CDR3, the DNA is TGCGCCAGCAGCTTGGTCACGCCGAGAGGGACTAATGAAAAACTGTTTTTT. Its protein is CASSLVTPRGTNEKLFF.

This clone was recorded once. The chain employs TRBV21-1 and TRBJ2-4; the table's D gene call, TRBD2, was not cross checked with the DNA. TRBV21-1 is a pseudogene. This CDR3 has 17 amino acids. CDR3 sequence (DNA): TGTGCCAGCAGCAACACTGGAGGGGCGGAAGCCAAAAACATTCAGTACTTC. Translation gives CASSNTGGAEAKNIQYF.

This clone has only a few counts. The V gene is TRBV7-9, the J gene TRBJ2-5; D is possibly TRBD2 (6 bases). CDR1 is SEHNR and CDR2 is FQNEAQ in the germline V gene (reference sequence). The CDR3 consists of 13 residues. V dropped 4 bases and J dropped 4 bases, with 10 bases sitting between them. CDR3 in amino acids: CASSWGVIETQYF. DNA of the CDR3: TGTGCCAGCAGCTGGGGGGTCATAGAGACCCAGTACTTC.

This clone was detected only once. The chain has TRBV12-3 or TRBV12-4 and TRBJ1-2, with D perhaps matching TRBD1 (5 bases). V lost 6 bases, J lost 8 bases, and 10 bases lay in between. The CDR3 is made up of 11 amino acids. For the CDR3, the DNA is TGTGCCAGCAGGTCAGGGCACGGCTACACCTTC. Its translation: CASRSGHGYTF.

The rearrangement uses TRBV10-3 and TRBJ2-2; 9 bases fit TRBD2. J lost 3 bases, V lost 11 bases, and 7 bases had no gene match. The CDR3 has 14 residues. CDR1 and CDR2 from the germline V gene are ENHRY and SYGVKD. CDR3 region: CASRGGPDTGELFF. The CDR3 coding sequence is TGTGCCTCGCGGGGGGGCCCGGACACCGGGGAGCTGTTTTTT.

The chain employs TRBV11-2 and TRBJ2-4; tentatively, D is TRBD2 (6 bases). The germline V gene has CDR1 SGHAT and CDR2 FQNNGV. Between the trimmed V and J ends, which lost 2 bases and 0 bases, there was a span of 14 bases. There are 17 residues in the CDR3. CDR3 DNA: TGTGCCAGCAGCTTATTCGGGGGACGGCTAGCCAAAAACATTCAGTACTTC. This encodes CASSLFGGRLAKNIQYF.

The chain couples TRBV5-1 to TRBJ2-2; 9 nucleotides align to TRBD2. The ends lost 0 bases at V and 6 bases at J; junction bases unmatched: 0. CDR3 length: 14 residues. Germline CDR1 reads SGHRS; CDR2 reads YFSETQ. CDR3 amino acids: CASSLGTSAGELFF. The CDR3 DNA sequence: TGCGCCAGCAGCTTGGGGACTAGCGCCGGGGAGCTGTTTTTT.

The DNA for the CDR3 is TGTGCCAGCAGTTACTCCGGAGGAACAGGGAATGGCTACACCTTC. This gives the protein CASSYSGGTGNGYTF. The J gene is TRBJ1-2, the V gene TRBV6-5; TRBD1 is a possible D gene (6 bases). Trimming removed 0 bases from V and 6 bases from J, with 14 bases in between. The CDR3 length is 15 residues. Looked up from germline, CDR1 is MNHEY and CDR2 is SVGAGI.

In the case of this clone: Different DNA sequences within this sample yield the same CDR3. The V and J genes are TRBV7-9 and TRBJ2-1; TRBD2 matches at 12 bases. V dropped 5 bases and J dropped 4; count of bases not matched to a gene: 3. This CDR3 is 15 amino acids long. Germline-derived CDR1 and CDR2 are SEHNR and FQNEAQ (reference sequence). In DNA form, the CDR3 reads TGTGCCAGCAGCGAACTAGCGGGGGGATACAATGAGCAGTTCTTC. Protein sequence: CASSELAGGYNEQFF.

The rearrangement uses TRBV10-3 and TRBJ1-2, with 7 bases fitting TRBD1. V lost 0 bases, J lost 4 bases, and 5 bases stayed unmatched. Germline CDR1 reads ENHRY; CDR2 reads SYGVKD. This CDR3 is 15 amino acids long. The CDR3 region is CAISESTGSRYGYTF. In DNA form, the CDR3 reads TGTGCCATCAGTGAGTCGACAGGGTCGCGCTATGGCTACACCTTC.

The count of this clone is one. The J gene is TRBJ1-1, the V gene TRBV7-6; no firm D call. Germline CDR1 is SGHVS and CDR2 is FNYEAQ. V was pared by 2 bases and J by 1 base, with 8 bases between. This CDR3 is built from 14 residues. CDR3 protein: CASSLSPSNTEAFF. The CDR3 nucleotides are TGTGCCAGCAGCTTATCCCCGTCGAACACTGAAGCTTTCTTT.

This sequence joins TRBV21-1 and TRBJ2-7; the table's D call TRBD1 went unverified against the DNA. TRBV21-1 is a known pseudogene. The CDR3 loop spans 15 amino acids. CDR3 DNA: TGTGCCAGCAGCAAAGTCAGGGTAAGGGCATACGAGCAGTACGTC. Protein product: CASSKVRVRAYEQYV.

The rearrangement uses TRBV20-1 and TRBJ1-2, with D perhaps matching TRBD1 (6 bases). Trimming shortened V by 6 bases and J by 8 bases, and 10 bases separated the two germline ends. Germline V lookup: CDR1 DFQATT, CDR2 SNEGSKA (reference sequence). This CDR3 region has 10 residues. DNA of the CDR3: TGCAGTGCAGAGGGGGAAGGCTACACCTTC. This gives the protein CSAEGEGYTF.

The chain joins TRBV5-8 to TRBJ1-1; D gene unclear. The germline V gene has CDR1 SGHTS and CDR2 YDEGEE. The CDR3 runs to 14 residues. The ends were cut back, 1 base at V and 8 bases at J, with 15 bases in the middle. This chain's CDR3 is CASSLPRTVKEAFF. CDR3 in DNA: TGTGCCAGCAGCTTGCCCCGCACGGTGAAAGAAGCTTTCTTT.

This clone was observed a single time. V gene TRBV27 combines with J gene TRBJ1-1, with D possibly matching TRBD1 (6 bases). The CDR3 extends over 13 amino acids. Germline CDR1 and CDR2: MNHEY and SMNVEV (reference sequence). With 6 bases removed from V and 0 bases from J, the gap between germline ends came to 8 bases. The CDR3 DNA follows: TGTGCCAGCAGACGGACAGTGAACACTGAAGCTTTCTTT. This codes for CASRRTVNTEAFF.

The chain employs TRBV4-1 and TRBJ2-5; D may be TRBD2 (7 bases). The CDR3 is made up of 15 amino acids. The V gene lost 7 bases and the J gene lost 5 bases, with 20 bases spanning the gap. CDR1 MGHRA and CDR2 YSYEKL come from the germline V gene. CDR3 nucleotide sequence: TGCGCCAGCACCCCCTGGGGGGGGGCGGTTGAGACCCAGTACTTC. It specifies CASTPWGGAVETQYF.

CDR3 residues: CASSSGLAGDEQFF. The DNA for the CDR3 is TGTGCCAGCAGCTCCGGACTAGCGGGAGACGAGCAGTTCTTC. The chain carries TRBV5-8 and TRBJ2-1; TRBD2 aligns across 13 bases. Germline CDR1 reads SGHTS; CDR2 reads YDEGEE. The J segment lost 10 bases and the V segment lost 3 bases, leaving 4 bases of the junction unmatched. The CDR3 has 14 residues.

This clone was detected a few times. One junction end does not reproduce the germline sequence, and a read error may be involved. The V call is TRBV7-7, the J call TRBJ2-1, with TRBD2 identical over 10 bases. Germline CDR1 and CDR2: SSHAT and FNYEAQ (reference sequence). The CDR3 is 15 residues long. As DNA, the CDR3 is TGTGCTAGCAGTTTGGGACTAGCGAGCGAAAATGAGCAGTTCTTC. It is translated as CASSLGLASENEQFF.

The chain uses TRBV5-6 and TRBJ2-7; D remains ambiguous. V lost 2 bases to trimming and J lost 1 base, with 13 bases between them. The V gene's germline CDR1 is SGHDT and CDR2 YYEEEE. This CDR3 is built from 15 residues. The CDR3 region has the DNA TGTGCCAGCAGCTTTCGGCAGTCAGGATCCTACGAGCAGTACTTC. It codes for CASSFRQSGSYEQYF.

The chain uses TRBV10-1 and TRBJ1-5; 9 bases align to TRBD1. CDR1 and CDR2 from the germline V gene are WNHNN and SYGVQD (reference sequence). The CDR3 spans 16 residues. V shed 3 bases and J 3 bases; nucleotides not matched to a gene: 6. The CDR3 DNA reads as TGCGCCAGCAGTGACCCAGGGACAGGGACCAATCAGCCCCAGCATTTT. Translated: CASSDPGTGTNQPQHF.

This chain uses TRBV5-4 with TRBJ2-3, with D possibly TRBD2 on 5 matching bases. Looked up from germline, CDR1 is SGHNT and CDR2 is YYREEE (reference sequence). V gave up 2 bases and J gave up 2 bases, with 12 bases separating them. This CDR3 region has 15 residues. For the CDR3, the DNA is TGTGCCAGCAGCTTCCCTCCCGGGAACACAGATACGCAGTATTTT. Translating it yields CASSFPPGNTDTQYF. Drawing the rest from reference TRBV5-4 and TRBJ2-3, the complete variable domain is ETGVTQSPTHLIKTRGQQVTLRCSSQSGHNTVSWYQQALGQGPQFIFQYYREEENGRGNFPPRFSGLQFPNYSSELNVNALELDDSALYLCASSFPPGNTDTQYFGPGTRLTVL.

This sequence joins TRBV27 and TRBJ2-1, with a weak D call TRBD2 (6 bases). There are 15 residues in the CDR3. The V and J ends lost 3 bases and 6 bases respectively, with 15 bases between them. Germline V gives CDR1 MNHEY, CDR2 SMNVEV (reference sequence). Written as DNA, the CDR3 is TGTGCCAGCAGTTTTCTGCCTACCGGGGGCAATGAGCAGTTCTTC. Amino acid sequence: CASSFLPTGGNEQFF.

The genes are TRBV18 and TRBJ1-2; 7 bases fit TRBD1. The length of the CDR3 is 13 residues. V shed 5 bases and J 8 bases; nucleotides not matched to a gene: 8. The V gene's germline CDR1 is KGHSH and CDR2 LQKENI. DNA of the CDR3: TGTGCCAGCTCATCCGGGACAGTCGGCGGCTACACCTTC. This sequence encodes CASSSGTVGGYTF.

V is TRBV4-3 and J is TRBJ1-3; 7 bases map to TRBD1. The CDR3 is 14 amino acids. With V trimmed by 2 bases and J by 7 bases, 5 bases remained unmatched. CDR1 is LGHNA and CDR2 is YSLEER in the germline V gene. The CDR3 spells CASSQTGAWNTIYF. The CDR3, as DNA: TGCGCCAGCAGCCAAACAGGGGCCTGGAACACCATATATTTT.

The V gene is TRBV12-3 or TRBV12-4, the J gene TRBJ2-1, with D possibly matching TRBD1 (5 bases). The length of the CDR3 is 11 residues. The ends were cut back, 3 bases at V and 12 bases at J, with 9 bases in the middle. CDR3 sequence (DNA): TGTGCCAGCAGTTTTACAGGTCGGCAGTTCTTC. This codes for CASSFTGRQFF.

CDR3: CASSRRGQPGDTQYF. CDR3 nucleotide sequence: TGCGCCAGCAGCAGGAGGGGCCAGCCGGGGGATACGCAGTATTTT. The rearrangement uses TRBV5-1 and TRBJ2-3, with a possible D match to TRBD2 (6 bases). Germline V gene sequence: CDR1 SGHRS, CDR2 YFSETQ. The V gene lost 4 bases and the J gene lost 6 bases, with 18 bases spanning the gap. There are 15 residues in the CDR3. The whole variable domain, filled in from reference TRBV5-1 and TRBJ2-3, reads KAGVTQTPRYLIKTRGQQVTLSCSPISGHRSVSWYQQTPGQGLQFLFEYFSETQRNKGNFPGRFSGRQFSNSRSEMNVSTLELGDSALYLCASSRRGQPGDTQYFGPGTRLTVL.

The chain couples TRBV7-2 to TRBJ1-6, with 9 positions matching TRBD1. Losses at the gene ends were 5 bases for V and 7 bases for J; bases not matched to a gene: 9. Germline-derived CDR1 and CDR2 are SGHTA and FQGNSA. The length of the CDR3 is 16 residues. The CDR3 bases are TGTGCCAGCAGCCTACCCTCCGGGACAGGGAATTCACCCCTCCACTTT. Translating gives CASSLPSGTGNSPLHF.